Shown below are 29 T cell receptor beta chains from a single sample sequenced in a study of blood T cell repertoires in COVID-19. Only in-frame clones appear in the TCRdb table, and some are missing; sequencing was by immunoSEQ multiplex PCR. In the table there are more than 90,000 clones, 75% to 85% of which are singletons. Material: peripheral blood. These receptors came from a man aged 55 to 70 with acute or convalescent COVID-19.

The rearrangement links TRBV4-1 to TRBJ2-2; 9 bases align to TRBD1. Germline assignment: CDR1 MGHRA and CDR2 YSYEKL. V gave up 6 bases and J gave up 3 bases; unmatched junction bases: 2. CDR3 length: 14 amino acids. CDR3 region: CASRWDRDTGELFF. The CDR3 nucleotides are TGCGCCAGCAGGTGGGACAGGGACACCGGGGAGCTGTTTTTT.

The table lists this clone with a few counts. The chain uses TRBV6-1 and TRBJ1-2; D gene uncertain. The CDR3 is 14 residues long. The ends were cut back, 0 bases at V and 8 bases at J, with 13 bases in the middle. Germline CDR1 reads MNHNS; CDR2 reads SASEGT. The CDR3 loop is CASSEAGEAYGYTF. CDR3 sequence (DNA): TGTGCCAGCAGTGAAGCCGGGGAAGCGTACGGCTACACCTTC.

The chain joins TRBV2 to TRBJ1-5; D possibly corresponds to TRBD1 (6 bases). Germline values: CDR1 SNHLY, CDR2 FYNNEI. CDR3 length equals 15 residues. V gave up 5 bases and J gave up 8 bases, with 19 bases separating them. The CDR3 sequence: CASSPMTGAKEPQHF. CDR3 nucleotide sequence: TGTGCCAGCAGTCCGATGACAGGCGCGAAGGAGCCCCAGCATTTT.

The rearrangement links TRBV7-9 to TRBJ2-2, with D maybe TRBD2 (6 bases). CDR1 is SEHNR and CDR2 is FQNEAQ in the germline V gene (reference sequence). This CDR3 contains 15 residues. The V end was cut by 0 bases, the J end by 5 bases, with 10 bases between. CDR3 in amino acids: CASSLATRWTGELFF. As DNA, the CDR3 is TGTGCCAGCAGCTTAGCGACTAGGTGGACCGGGGAGCTGTTTTTT.

The chain is built from TRBV6-2 or TRBV6-3 and TRBJ2-5; D unresolved. Germline loops: CDR1 MNHEY, CDR2 SVGEGT. Trimming cost V 4 bases and J 3 bases, with 6 bases left between them. CDR3 length: 12 residues. CDR3 in amino acids: CASSFAEETQYF. The CDR3 nucleotides are TGTGCCAGCAGTTTTGCGGAAGAGACCCAGTACTTC.

The V call is TRBV6-4, the J call TRBJ2-6; maybe TRBD2 (5 bases). Germline values: CDR1 MRHNA, CDR2 SNTAGT. The CDR3 is made up of 16 amino acids. The V end lost 6 bases, the J end lost 0 bases, and 12 bases lay between the germline ends. CDR3 loop: CASRATRYSGANVLTF. The CDR3, as DNA: TGTGCCAGCAGGGCCACTAGGTACTCTGGGGCCAACGTCCTGACTTTC.

The J gene is TRBJ2-6, the V gene TRBV27; TRBD1 matches at 9 bases. The CDR3 is made up of 17 amino acids. J lost 0 bases, V lost 7 bases, and 7 bases had no gene match. The germline V gene encodes CDR1 MNHEY and CDR2 SMNVEV (reference sequence). CDR3 coding DNA: TGTGCCAGCACCACCAGGACAGGGGTCTCTGGGGCCAACGTCCTGACTTTC. Translated, it gives CASTTRTGVSGANVLTF.

The gene calls are TRBV7-2 and TRBJ2-7, with 8 bases aligning to TRBD1. J gave up 3 bases and V 5 bases, and 9 bases lay outside the gene matches. CDR3 length equals 15 residues. CDR1 and CDR2 from the germline V gene are SGHTA and FQGNSA. CDR3 protein: CASSLRQGPYYEQYF. The CDR3 coding sequence is TGTGCCAGCAGCCTTCGACAGGGGCCCTACTACGAGCAGTACTTC.

The J gene is TRBJ2-5, the V gene TRBV7-2; 9 bases map to TRBD1. The germline gives CDR1 SGHTA, CDR2 FQGNSA. This CDR3 has 15 residues. Losses at the gene ends were 3 bases for V and 2 bases for J; bases not matched to a gene: 4. CDR3 in DNA: TGTGCCAGCAGCTTCACAGGGGGCTTACAAGAGACCCAGTACTTC. It specifies CASSFTGGLQETQYF.

This clone appeared a single time. The chain uses TRBV15 and TRBJ1-2; TRBD1 is a possible D gene (6 bases). Germline CDR1 reads LNHNV; CDR2 reads YYDKDF (reference sequence). V lost 1 base and J lost 5, with 14 bases in between. This CDR3 has 15 residues. The CDR3 DNA follows: TGTGCCACCAGCAGAGCAGGACAACAGGGATATGGCTACACCTTC. Translation: CATSRAGQQGYGYTF.

The V call is TRBV3-1 (or the pseudogene TRBV3-2), the J call TRBJ2-5, with 9 nucleotides matching TRBD2. The trim removed 4 bases at V and 0 bases at J, leaving 6 bases unmatched. Germline V gene lookup returns CDR1 LGHDT and CDR2 YNNKEL (reference sequence). The CDR3 length is 16 residues. CDR3 DNA sequence: TGTGCCAGCAGCCCTTTAGCGGGAGAGTACCAAGAGACCCAGTACTTC. Its protein product is CASSPLAGEYQETQYF.

The V gene is TRBV19, the J gene TRBJ1-2, with 7 positions matching TRBD1. CDR1 is LNHDA, CDR2 SQIVND, per germline (reference sequence). This CDR3 comprises 17 residues. V was clipped by 7 bases and J by 8 bases; unmatched bases: 22. CDR3 sequence reads: CASIPAPSDRTMGGYTF. CDR3 nucleotides: TGTGCCAGTATCCCCGCCCCTTCGGACAGGACTATGGGCGGCTACACCTTC.

This chain links TRBV19 with TRBJ1-5; maybe TRBD1 (5 bases). Trimming stripped 3 bases from V and 0 bases from J, with 15 bases between. The CDR3 spans 17 residues. Germline V gene data show CDR1 as LNHDA and CDR2 as SQIVND (reference sequence). The CDR3 bases are TGTGCCAGTAGTATCACGGGCGGGGGGTATAGCAATCAGCCCCAGCATTTT. This codes for CASSITGGGYSNQPQHF.

This clone was detected only a few times. This chain joins TRBV11-2 and TRBJ1-2; D is ambiguous. From germline, CDR1 is SGHAT and CDR2 FQNNGV. Trimming removed 0 bases at V and 4 bases at J, with 6 bases between. CDR3 size: 13 residues. The CDR3 coding sequence is TGTGCCAGCAGCTTAGAGGGCTCCTATGGCTACACCTTC. Amino acid sequence: CASSLEGSYGYTF.

The chain joins TRBV3-1 (or the pseudogene TRBV3-2) to TRBJ2-2; a possible D gene is TRBD2 (7 bases). V lost 4 bases, J lost 5 bases, and 14 bases lay in between. The CDR3 has 15 residues. Germline assignment: CDR1 LGHDT and CDR2 YNNKEL (reference sequence). CDR3 DNA: TGTGCCAGCAGCCTGCGGGGGCGCGGTACCGGGGAGCTGTTTTTT. It yields the protein CASSLRGRGTGELFF.

V usage is TRBV7-9 and J usage is TRBJ1-3; weak D call: TRBD1 (6 bases). With 5 bases removed from V and 8 bases from J, the gap between germline ends came to 16 bases. Germline V CDR1 and CDR2: SEHNR, FQNEAQ (reference sequence). The CDR3 covers 14 residues. In DNA form, the CDR3 reads TGTGCCAGCAGCCCCCCGGGCAGGGGACACACCATATATTTT. Encoded protein: CASSPPGRGHTIYF.

The chain employs TRBV19 and TRBJ2-5, with D tentatively TRBD2 (5 bases). The CDR3 has 13 amino acids. V lost 6 bases and J 5 bases, leaving 13 bases between the germline ends. Germline assignment: CDR1 LNHDA and CDR2 SQIVND (reference sequence). The DNA for the CDR3 is TGTGCCAGTAGCGGGGATTTTAGTGAGACCCAGTACTTC. It translates to CASSGDFSETQYF.

The chain couples TRBV7-9 to TRBJ1-1; no clear D. This CDR3 has 15 amino acids. From germline, CDR1 is SEHNR and CDR2 FQNEAQ (reference sequence). V lost 3 bases and J lost 4, with 15 bases in between. CDR3 bases: TGTGCCAGCAGCTTTGGGAGTTATGAGGGCACTGAAGCTTTCTTT. It translates to CASSFGSYEGTEAFF.

The V call is TRBV5-1, the J call TRBJ1-5; perhaps TRBD1 as D (5 bases). V was pared by 0 bases and J by 7 bases, with 14 bases between. Germline-derived CDR1 and CDR2 are SGHRS and YFSETQ. CDR3 length: 15 amino acids. CDR3 nucleotides: TGCGCCAGCAGCTTGGAGGGGACTGAAGGCCAGCCCCAGCATTTT. Translating it yields CASSLEGTEGQPQHF.

The gene calls are TRBV7-3 and TRBJ2-1; TRBD2 agrees at 10 bases. The V gene's germline CDR1 is SGHTA and CDR2 FQGTGA. The CDR3 is 14 amino acids. Losses at the gene ends were 0 bases for V and 11 bases for J; bases not matched to a gene: 4. The CDR3 nucleotides read TGTGCCAGCAGCTTAACTAGCGGGGGGTCCAAGCAGTTCTTC. The encoded protein is CASSLTSGGSKQFF.

The chain uses TRBV11-3 and TRBJ2-1, with a weak D call TRBD2 (6 bases). The V end lost 5 bases, the J end lost 9 bases, and 20 bases lay between the germline ends. This CDR3 comprises 15 residues. Germline lookup yields CDR1 SGHNT and CDR2 YENEEA. For the CDR3, the DNA is TGTGCCAGCAGCACCCTGAGAGGCGGGGTGGGTGAGCAGTTCTTC. This sequence encodes CASSTLRGGVGEQFF.

This rearrangement joins TRBV2 to TRBJ1-1, with D possibly being TRBD1 (6 bases). V lost 3 bases to trimming and J lost 2 bases, with 10 bases between them. Germline values: CDR1 SNHLY, CDR2 FYNNEI. This CDR3 spans 14 amino acids. CDR3 sequence (DNA): TGTGCCAGCAGTGATCAGGGGATTAACACTGAAGCTTTCTTT. Translated, it gives CASSDQGINTEAFF.

The chain couples TRBV30 to TRBJ1-1, with D unclear. V shed 2 bases and J shed 1 base, with 8 bases lying between them. The CDR3 sequence is 13 residues long. In germline, CDR1 is GTSNPN, CDR2 SVGIG (reference sequence). The CDR3 coding sequence is TGTGCCTGGAGTTTGGAGGGGAACACTGAAGCTTTCTTT. Its translation is CAWSLEGNTEAFF.

The rearrangement uses TRBV7-3 and TRBJ2-7; TRBD2 matches 8 bases. The CDR3 has 15 amino acids. Germline V gives CDR1 SGHTA, CDR2 FQGTGA. V lost 0 bases to trimming and J lost 1 base; unmatched junction nucleotides: 2. CDR3 sequence: CASSLTAGASYEQYF. The CDR3 DNA follows: TGTGCCAGCAGCTTAACAGCGGGGGCTTCCTACGAGCAGTACTTC.

The V and J genes are TRBV18 and TRBJ1-1, with TRBD1 matching over 10 bases. Trimming at V came to 6 bases and at J to 4 bases, leaving 17 bases not matched to a gene. This CDR3 region has 18 residues. Germline lookup yields CDR1 KGHSH and CDR2 LQKENI. The CDR3 coding sequence is TGTGCCAGCTCCCCGGTCGTATTAGGACAGGGGGGGAGCACTGAAGCTTTCTTT. Translating it yields CASSPVVLGQGGSTEAFF.

The chain uses TRBV19 and TRBJ2-4, with 9 bases fitting TRBD2. CDR3 length: 18 amino acids. V shed 7 bases and J 0 bases; nucleotides not matched to a gene: 13. Germline CDR1 reads LNHDA; CDR2 reads SQIVND (reference sequence). CDR3 sequence reads: CASILPKLAGLAKNIQYF. The CDR3 region has the DNA TGTGCCAGTATCCTCCCTAAGCTAGCGGGACTAGCCAAAAACATTCAGTACTTC. Looking up the rest from reference TRBV19 and TRBJ2-4 gives the full variable domain: DGGITQSPKYLFRKEGQNVTLSCEQNLNHDAMYWYRQDPGQGLRLIYYSQIVNDFQKGDIAEGYSVSREKKESFPLTVTSAQKNPTAFYLCASILPKLAGLAKNIQYFGAGTRLSVL.

This clone was seen only once. The rearrangement uses TRBV6-4 and TRBJ1-6, with D perhaps matching TRBD1 (5 bases). The CDR3 extends over 14 amino acids. Germline V CDR1 and CDR2: MRHNA, SNTAGT. Trimming took 2 bases from V and 13 from J, leaving 15 bases between them. The CDR3: CASSDMEGIGPLHF. In nucleotides, the CDR3 is TGTGCCAGCAGTGACATGGAGGGGATTGGGCCCCTCCACTTT.

CDR3 coding DNA: TGTGCCAGCATCTTAAGCGGACTAGCGGGAGGGGTCGACAATGAGCAGTTCTTC. Its translation: CASILSGLAGGVDNEQFF. This chain uses TRBV27 with TRBJ2-1; 15 bases align to TRBD2. Germline V gene lookup returns CDR1 MNHEY and CDR2 SMNVEV (reference sequence). CDR3 length: 18 amino acids. V lost 7 bases to trimming and J lost 5 bases; unmatched junction nucleotides: 12.

DNA of the CDR3: TGTGCCAGCTCACGGAGCAAGAGTGGAACCTACGAGCAGTACTTC. It is translated as CASSRSKSGTYEQYF. This rearrangement joins TRBV18 to TRBJ2-7; no clear D gene. Trimming shortened V by 4 bases and J by 2 bases, and 15 bases separated the two germline ends. This CDR3 contains 15 residues. Germline-derived CDR1 and CDR2 are KGHSH and LQKENI.